These T cell receptor beta chains were read from a single sample in a study of blood T cells in healthy people across ages. MiXCR, applied by TCRdb to the 5' RACE reads, yields one record per CDR3 protein. The table shows some 760,000 distinct CDR3 sequences, with 20% to 30% occurring only once. Separately, the same data were catalogued under a study of T cells of mothers and their children.

The sample was blood. All receptors come from a boy between 10 and 17 years old in good health. The CDR3 runs from the conserved cysteine through the conserved F or W. Each record gives: V gene, J gene, CDR3 length, CDR3 protein.

v_call: TRBV5-1
j_call: TRBJ2-3
cdr3_length: 16
cdr3_aa: CASSPGTGVSTDTQYF

v_call: TRBV2
j_call: TRBJ2-2
cdr3_length: 16
cdr3_aa: CASRRDRGGSTGELFF

v_call: TRBV12-3/TRBV12-4
j_call: TRBJ2-5
cdr3_length: 18
cdr3_aa: CASSLGGGYRPEGETQYF

v_call: TRBV2
j_call: TRBJ1-4
cdr3_length: 13
cdr3_aa: CASSGVPDEKLFF

v_call: TRBV29-1
j_call: .
cdr3_length: 14
cdr3_aa: CSVEGETGLDEQFF

v_call: TRBV5-1
j_call: TRBJ2-5
cdr3_length: 15
cdr3_aa: CASSPGTGEGETQYF

v_call: TRBV4-3
j_call: TRBJ2-7
cdr3_length: 16
cdr3_aa: CASSQDDRQGGYEQYF

v_call: TRBV6-5
j_call: TRBJ1-2
cdr3_length: 14
cdr3_aa: CASSYSYGAYGYTF

v_call: TRBV7-6
j_call: TRBJ2-7
cdr3_length: 14
cdr3_aa: CASSFGQGSYEQYF

v_call: TRBV25-1
j_call: TRBJ2-7
cdr3_length: 14
cdr3_aa: CASSVSGDSYEQYF

v_call: TRBV20-1
j_call: TRBJ1-5
cdr3_length: 16
cdr3_aa: CSARGAGAGGNQPQHF

v_call: TRBV12-5
j_call: TRBJ2-5
cdr3_length: 14
cdr3_aa: CASGSTGTLETQYF

v_call: TRBV27
j_call: TRBJ2-7
cdr3_length: 14
cdr3_aa: CASSYGQGVYEQYF

v_call: TRBV19
j_call: TRBJ1-6
cdr3_length: 13
cdr3_aa: CASSIGTASPLHF

v_call: TRBV28
j_call: TRBJ2-5
cdr3_length: 14
cdr3_aa: CASNLLVSQETQYF

v_call: TRBV19
j_call: TRBJ1-5
cdr3_length: 13
cdr3_aa: CASSRTAGQPQHF

v_call: TRBV14
j_call: TRBJ2-7
cdr3_length: 13
cdr3_aa: CASSRPSEDEQYF

v_call: TRBV12-3/TRBV12-4
j_call: TRBJ2-5
cdr3_length: 18
cdr3_aa: CASSLNDPFGGMGETQYF

v_call: TRBV15
j_call: TRBJ2-7
cdr3_length: 15
cdr3_aa: CATSRDGGAGYEQYF

v_call: TRBV15
j_call: TRBJ2-7
cdr3_length: 16
cdr3_aa: CATSRDIAGEPYEQYF

v_call: TRBV6-6
j_call: TRBJ2-3
cdr3_length: 16
cdr3_aa: CASSSSGRGSTDTQYF

v_call: TRBV27
j_call: TRBJ1-1
cdr3_length: 15
cdr3_aa: CASSPRSRWDTEAFF

v_call: TRBV9
j_call: TRBJ1-1
cdr3_length: 15
cdr3_aa: CASSGRTGGNTEAFF

v_call: TRBV6-1
j_call: TRBJ2-1
cdr3_length: 13
cdr3_aa: CASSSSGRNEQFF

v_call: TRBV20-1
j_call: TRBJ2-7
cdr3_length: 15
cdr3_aa: CSARGGTGDAYEQYF

v_call: TRBV9
j_call: TRBJ2-7
cdr3_length: 13
cdr3_aa: CASSVGTTYEQYF

v_call: TRBV20-1
j_call: TRBJ1-2
cdr3_length: 12
cdr3_aa: CSAANLNYGYTF

v_call: TRBV6-5
j_call: TRBJ1-1
cdr3_length: 15
cdr3_aa: CASSYSAGANTEAFF